Sequencing of this T cell receptor beta chain was carried out in a study of cytomegalovirus exposure and HLA in healthy donors. The study, taken as a whole, reports: TCR beta sequences numbering under 20,000 were associated with HLA alleles at 0.05 false discovery rate in a later analysis. A later analysis showed that HLA-associated TCR beta chains had undergone more clonal expansion than equally common others. Specific recognition of CMV antigens was confirmed in vitro for three chains (all CMV-associated).

In the PCR, 60 Vbeta and 13 Jbeta primers were used. Some clones are missing from TCRdb's copy, which holds only in-frame ones; the method was immunoSEQ multiplex PCR. The sample lists around 100,000 clones; 75% were seen once. As regards this clone: Its antigen is not identified.

The CDR3 runs 14 residues. CDR1 MNHNS and CDR2 SASEGT come from the germline V gene. Between the trimmed V and J ends, which lost 7 bases and 2 bases, there was a span of 12 bases. The clonotype was recovered from a male donor in good health and CMV-seropositive. The J gene is TRBJ1-5, the V gene TRBV6-1; D gene ambiguous. Sample: PBMCs. The chain's CDR3 is CASIAPGGNQPQHF. CDR3 sequence (DNA): TGTGCCAGCATTGCTCCAGGCGGCAATCAGCCCCAGCATTTT.